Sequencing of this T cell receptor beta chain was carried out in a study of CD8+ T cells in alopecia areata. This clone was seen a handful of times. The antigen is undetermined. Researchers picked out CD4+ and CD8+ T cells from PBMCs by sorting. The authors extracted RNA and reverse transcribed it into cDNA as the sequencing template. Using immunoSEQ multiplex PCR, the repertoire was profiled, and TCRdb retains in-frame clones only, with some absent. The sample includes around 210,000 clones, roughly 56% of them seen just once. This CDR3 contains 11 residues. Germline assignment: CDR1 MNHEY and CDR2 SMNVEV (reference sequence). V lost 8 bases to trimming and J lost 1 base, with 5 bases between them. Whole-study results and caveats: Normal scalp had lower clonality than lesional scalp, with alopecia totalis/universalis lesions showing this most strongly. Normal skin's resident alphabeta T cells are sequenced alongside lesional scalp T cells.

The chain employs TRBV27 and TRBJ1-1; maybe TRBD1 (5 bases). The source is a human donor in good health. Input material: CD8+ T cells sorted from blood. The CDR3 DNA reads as TGTGCCAGCGGGGCGAACACTGAAGCTTTCTTT. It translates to CASGANTEAFF.